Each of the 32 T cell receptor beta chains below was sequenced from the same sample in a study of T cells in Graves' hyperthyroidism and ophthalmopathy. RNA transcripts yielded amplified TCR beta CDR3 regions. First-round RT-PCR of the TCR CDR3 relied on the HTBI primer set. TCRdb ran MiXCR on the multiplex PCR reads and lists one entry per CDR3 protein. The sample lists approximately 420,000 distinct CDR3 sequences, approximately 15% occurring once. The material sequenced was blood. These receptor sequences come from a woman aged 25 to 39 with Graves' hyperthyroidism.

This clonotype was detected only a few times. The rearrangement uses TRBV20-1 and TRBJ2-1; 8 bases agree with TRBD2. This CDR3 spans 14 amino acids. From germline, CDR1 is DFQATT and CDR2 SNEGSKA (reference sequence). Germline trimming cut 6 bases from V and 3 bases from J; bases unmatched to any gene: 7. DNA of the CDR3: TGCAGTGCGAGTAGCGGGGTGAACTACAATGAGCAGTTCTTC. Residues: CSASSGVNYNEQFF.

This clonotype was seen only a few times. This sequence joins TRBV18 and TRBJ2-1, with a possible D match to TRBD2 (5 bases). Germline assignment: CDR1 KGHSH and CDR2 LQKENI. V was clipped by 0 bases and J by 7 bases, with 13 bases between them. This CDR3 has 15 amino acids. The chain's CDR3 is CASSPPSKGRNEQFF. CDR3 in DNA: TGTGCCAGCTCACCACCCTCTAAAGGGAGAAATGAGCAGTTCTTC.

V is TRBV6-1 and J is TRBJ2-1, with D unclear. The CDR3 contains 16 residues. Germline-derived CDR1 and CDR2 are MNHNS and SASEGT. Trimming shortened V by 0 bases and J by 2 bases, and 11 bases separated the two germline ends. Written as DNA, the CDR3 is TGTGCCAGCAGTGAAGCCCTTCCGGTCGCCTACAATGAGCAGTTCTTC. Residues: CASSEALPVAYNEQFF.

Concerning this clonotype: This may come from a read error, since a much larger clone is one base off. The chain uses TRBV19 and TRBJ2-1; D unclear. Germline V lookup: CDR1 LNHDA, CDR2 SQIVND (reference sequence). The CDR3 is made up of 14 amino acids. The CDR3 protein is CASSIQLSYNDQFF. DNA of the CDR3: TGTGCCAGTAGTATACAGCTTTCCTACAATGATCAGTTCTTC.

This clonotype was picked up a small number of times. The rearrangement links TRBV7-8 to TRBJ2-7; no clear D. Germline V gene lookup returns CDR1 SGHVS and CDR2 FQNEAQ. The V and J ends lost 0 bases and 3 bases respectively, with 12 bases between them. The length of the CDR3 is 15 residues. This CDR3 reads CASSLAGDINYEQYF. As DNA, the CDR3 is TGTGCCAGCAGCTTAGCTGGCGATATAAACTACGAGCAGTACTTC.

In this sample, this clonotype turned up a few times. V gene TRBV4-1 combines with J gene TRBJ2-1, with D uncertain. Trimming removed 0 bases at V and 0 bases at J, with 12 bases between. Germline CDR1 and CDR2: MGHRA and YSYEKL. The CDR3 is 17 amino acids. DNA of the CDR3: TGCGCCAGCAGCCAAGAGAGTTCCGGATCCTCCTACAATGAGCAGTTCTTC. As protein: CASSQESSGSSYNEQFF.

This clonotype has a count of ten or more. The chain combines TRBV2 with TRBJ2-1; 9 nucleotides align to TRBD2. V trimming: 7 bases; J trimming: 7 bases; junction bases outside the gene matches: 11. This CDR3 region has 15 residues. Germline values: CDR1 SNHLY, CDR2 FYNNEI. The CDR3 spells CASKGGRALGNEQFF. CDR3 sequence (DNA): TGTGCCAGCAAGGGCGGGAGGGCCCTTGGAAATGAGCAGTTCTTC.

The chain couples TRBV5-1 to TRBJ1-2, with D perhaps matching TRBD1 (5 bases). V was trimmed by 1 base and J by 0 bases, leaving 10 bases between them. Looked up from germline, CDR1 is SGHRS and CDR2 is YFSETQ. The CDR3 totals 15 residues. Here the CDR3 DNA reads TGCGCCAGCAGCTTGAACCCAGGGACTAACTATGGCTACACCTTC. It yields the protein CASSLNPGTNYGYTF.

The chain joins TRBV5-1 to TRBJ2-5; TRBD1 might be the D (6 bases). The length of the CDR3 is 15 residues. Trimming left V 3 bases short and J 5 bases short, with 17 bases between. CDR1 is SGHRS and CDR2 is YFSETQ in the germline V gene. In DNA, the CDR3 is TGCGCCAGCAGCTCTAGAGGGGGTTCGGGGGAGACCCAGTACTTC. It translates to CASSSRGGSGETQYF.

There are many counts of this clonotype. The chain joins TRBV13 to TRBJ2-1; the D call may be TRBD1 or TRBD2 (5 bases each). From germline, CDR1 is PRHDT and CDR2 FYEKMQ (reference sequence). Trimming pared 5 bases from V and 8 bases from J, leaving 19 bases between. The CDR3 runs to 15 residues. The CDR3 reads CASSLTGTTNYEQFF. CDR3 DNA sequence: TGTGCCAGCAGCCTGACCGGGACCACAAACTATGAGCAGTTCTTC. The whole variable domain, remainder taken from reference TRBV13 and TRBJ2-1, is AAGVIQSPRHLIKEKRETATLKCYPIPRHDTVYWYQQGPGQDPQFLISFYEKMQSDKGSIPDRFSAQQFSDYHSELNMSSLELGDSALYFCASSLTGTTNYEQFFGPGTRLTVL.

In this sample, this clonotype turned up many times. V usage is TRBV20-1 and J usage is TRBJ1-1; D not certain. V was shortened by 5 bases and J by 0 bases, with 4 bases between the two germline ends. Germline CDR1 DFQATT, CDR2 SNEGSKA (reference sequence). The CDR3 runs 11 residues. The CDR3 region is CSAYLNTEAFF. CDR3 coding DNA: TGCAGTGCTTACCTGAACACTGAAGCTTTCTTT.

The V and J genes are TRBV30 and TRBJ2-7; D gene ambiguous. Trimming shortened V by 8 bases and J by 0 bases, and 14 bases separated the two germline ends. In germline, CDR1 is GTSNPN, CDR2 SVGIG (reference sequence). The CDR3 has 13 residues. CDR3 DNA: TGTGCCGGGTACCAGGAGACCTCCTACGAGCAGTACTTC. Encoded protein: CAGYQETSYEQYF.

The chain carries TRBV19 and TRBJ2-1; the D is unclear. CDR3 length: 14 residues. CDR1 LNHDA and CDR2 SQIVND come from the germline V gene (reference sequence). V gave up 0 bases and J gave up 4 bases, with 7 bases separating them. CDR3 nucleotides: TGTGCCAGTAGTATAGACGCCTCATACAATGAGCAGTTCTTC. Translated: CASSIDASYNEQFF.

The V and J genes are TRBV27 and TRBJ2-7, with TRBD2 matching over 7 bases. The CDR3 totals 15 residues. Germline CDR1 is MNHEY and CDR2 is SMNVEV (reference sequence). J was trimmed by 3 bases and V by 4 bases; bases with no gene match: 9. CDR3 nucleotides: TGTGCCAGCAGTTACGAACTAGCGCCAGTCTACGAGCAGTACTTC. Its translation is CASSYELAPVYEQYF.

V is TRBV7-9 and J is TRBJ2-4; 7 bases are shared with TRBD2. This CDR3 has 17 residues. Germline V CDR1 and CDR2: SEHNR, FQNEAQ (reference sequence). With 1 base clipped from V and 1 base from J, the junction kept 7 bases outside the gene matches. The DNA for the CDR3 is TGTGCCAGCAGCTTAGAAGCGGGATGGACGGCCAAAAACATTCAGTACTTC. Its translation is CASSLEAGWTAKNIQYF.

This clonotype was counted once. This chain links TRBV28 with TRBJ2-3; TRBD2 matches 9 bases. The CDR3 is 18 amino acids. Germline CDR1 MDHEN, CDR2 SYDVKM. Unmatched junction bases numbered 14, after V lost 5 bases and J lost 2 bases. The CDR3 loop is CASSPIFLKREVTDTQYF. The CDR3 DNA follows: TGTGCCAGCAGTCCAATTTTCTTGAAGCGGGAGGTCACAGATACGCAGTATTTT.

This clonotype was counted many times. The CDR3 protein is CASSQAGANVLTF. CDR3 nucleotides: TGTGCCAGCAGCCAAGCCGGGGCCAACGTCCTGACTTTC. This rearrangement joins TRBV3-1 to TRBJ2-6; D ambiguous. Between the trimmed V and J ends, which lost 1 base and 4 bases, there was a span of 2 bases. Germline loops: CDR1 LGHDT, CDR2 YNNKEL (reference sequence). The CDR3 spans 13 residues.

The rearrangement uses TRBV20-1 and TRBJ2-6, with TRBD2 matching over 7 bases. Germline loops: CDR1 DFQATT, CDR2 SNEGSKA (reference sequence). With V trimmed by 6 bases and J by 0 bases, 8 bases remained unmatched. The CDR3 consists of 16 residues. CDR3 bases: TGCAGTGCCTCTCTAGCGGAGAGCTCTGGGGCCAACGTCCTGACTTTC. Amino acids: CSASLAESSGANVLTF.

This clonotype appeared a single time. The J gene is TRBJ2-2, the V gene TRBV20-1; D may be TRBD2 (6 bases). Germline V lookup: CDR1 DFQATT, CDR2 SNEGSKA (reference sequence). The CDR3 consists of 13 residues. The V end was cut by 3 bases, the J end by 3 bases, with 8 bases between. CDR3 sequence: CSASGRHTGELFF. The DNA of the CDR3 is TGCAGTGCTAGCGGGAGACACACCGGGGAGCTGTTTTTT.

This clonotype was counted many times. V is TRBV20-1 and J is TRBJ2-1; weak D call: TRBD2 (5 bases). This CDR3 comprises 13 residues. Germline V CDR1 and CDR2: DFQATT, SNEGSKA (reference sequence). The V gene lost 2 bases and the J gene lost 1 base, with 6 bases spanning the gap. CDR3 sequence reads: CSARRESYNEQFF. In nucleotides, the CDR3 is TGCAGTGCTAGACGGGAATCCTACAATGAGCAGTTCTTC.

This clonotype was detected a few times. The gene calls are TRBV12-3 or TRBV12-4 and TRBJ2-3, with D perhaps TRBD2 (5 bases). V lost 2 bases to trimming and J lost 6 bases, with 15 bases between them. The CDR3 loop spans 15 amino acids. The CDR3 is CASSLLSRAKDTQYF. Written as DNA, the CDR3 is TGTGCCAGCAGTTTATTGTCGCGGGCGAAGGATACGCAGTATTTT.

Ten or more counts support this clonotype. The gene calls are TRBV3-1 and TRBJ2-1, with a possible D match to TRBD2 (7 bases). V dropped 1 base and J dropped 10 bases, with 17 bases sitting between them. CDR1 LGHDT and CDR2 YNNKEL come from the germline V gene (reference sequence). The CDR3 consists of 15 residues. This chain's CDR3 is CASSQGPNSGGEQFF. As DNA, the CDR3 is TGTGCCAGCAGCCAAGGCCCGAACTCGGGGGGCGAGCAGTTCTTC.

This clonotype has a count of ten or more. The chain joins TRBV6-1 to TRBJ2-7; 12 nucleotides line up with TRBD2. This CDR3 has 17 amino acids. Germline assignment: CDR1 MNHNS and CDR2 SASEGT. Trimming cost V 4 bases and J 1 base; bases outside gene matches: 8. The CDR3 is CASSAKRLAGVSYEQYF. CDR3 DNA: TGTGCCAGCAGTGCCAAAAGACTAGCGGGAGTTTCCTACGAGCAGTACTTC.

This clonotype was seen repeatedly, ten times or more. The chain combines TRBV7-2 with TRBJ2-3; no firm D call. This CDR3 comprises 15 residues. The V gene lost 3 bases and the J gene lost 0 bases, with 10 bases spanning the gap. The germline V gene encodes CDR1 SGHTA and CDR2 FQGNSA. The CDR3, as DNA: TGTGCCAGCAGCTTGACCGGACCGAGCACAGATACGCAGTATTTT. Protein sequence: CASSLTGPSTDTQYF.

The CDR3 here is CASSLVTIRTGELFF. The CDR3, as DNA: TGTGCCAGCAGCTTAGTGACCATCAGGACCGGGGAGCTGTTTTTT. The chain combines TRBV11-2 with TRBJ2-2; D is ambiguous. CDR3 size: 15 residues. Trimming left V 1 base short and J 5 bases short, with 11 bases between. The germline CDR1 and CDR2 sequences are SGHAT and FQNNGV.

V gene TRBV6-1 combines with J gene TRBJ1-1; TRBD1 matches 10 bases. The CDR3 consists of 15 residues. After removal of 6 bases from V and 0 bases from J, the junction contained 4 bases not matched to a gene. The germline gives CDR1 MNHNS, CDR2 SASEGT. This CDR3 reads CASSGQGGMNTEAFF. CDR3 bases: TGTGCCAGCAGCGGACAGGGGGGAATGAACACTGAAGCTTTCTTT.

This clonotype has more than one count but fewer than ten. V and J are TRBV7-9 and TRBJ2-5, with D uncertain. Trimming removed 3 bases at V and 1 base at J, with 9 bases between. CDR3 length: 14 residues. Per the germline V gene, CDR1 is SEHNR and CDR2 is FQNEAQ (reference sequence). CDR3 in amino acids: CASSFPGAQETQYF. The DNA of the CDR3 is TGTGCCAGCAGCTTTCCGGGCGCCCAAGAGACCCAGTACTTC.

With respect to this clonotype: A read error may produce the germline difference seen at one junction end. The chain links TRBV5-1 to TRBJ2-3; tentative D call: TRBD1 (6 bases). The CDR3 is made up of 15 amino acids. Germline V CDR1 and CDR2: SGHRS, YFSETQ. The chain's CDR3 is CTSTKDSPNTDTQYF. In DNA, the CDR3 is TGCACCAGCACCAAGGACAGCCCTAACACAGATACGCAGTATTTT.

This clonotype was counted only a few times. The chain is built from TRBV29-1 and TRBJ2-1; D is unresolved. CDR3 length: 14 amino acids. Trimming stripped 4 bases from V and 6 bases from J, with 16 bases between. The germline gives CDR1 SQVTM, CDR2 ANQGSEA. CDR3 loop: CSVAKSLDTNEQFF. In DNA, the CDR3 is TGCAGCGTTGCGAAGAGTCTAGACACCAATGAGCAGTTCTTC.

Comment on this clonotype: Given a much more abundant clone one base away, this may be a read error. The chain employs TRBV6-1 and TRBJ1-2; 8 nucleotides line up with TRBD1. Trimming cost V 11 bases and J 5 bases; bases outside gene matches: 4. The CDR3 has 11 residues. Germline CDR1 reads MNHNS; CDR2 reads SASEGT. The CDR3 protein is CAGYRGYGYTF. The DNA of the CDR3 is TGTGCCGGCTACAGGGGGTATGGCTACACCTTC.

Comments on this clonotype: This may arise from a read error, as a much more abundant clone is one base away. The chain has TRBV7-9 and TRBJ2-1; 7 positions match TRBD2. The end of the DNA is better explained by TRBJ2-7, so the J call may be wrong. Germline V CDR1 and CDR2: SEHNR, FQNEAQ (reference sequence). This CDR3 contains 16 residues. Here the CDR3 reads CASSLVWGGAYNEQYF. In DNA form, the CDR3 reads TGTGCCAGCAGCTTAGTGTGGGGGGGTGCCTACAATGAGCAGTACTTC.

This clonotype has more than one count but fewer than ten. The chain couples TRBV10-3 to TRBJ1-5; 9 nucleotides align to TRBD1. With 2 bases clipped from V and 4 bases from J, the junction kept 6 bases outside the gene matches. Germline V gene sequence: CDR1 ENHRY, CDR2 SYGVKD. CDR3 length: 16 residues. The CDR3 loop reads CAISETTGGYNQPQHF. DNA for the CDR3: TGTGCCATCAGTGAGACCACAGGGGGCTATAATCAGCCCCAGCATTTT.